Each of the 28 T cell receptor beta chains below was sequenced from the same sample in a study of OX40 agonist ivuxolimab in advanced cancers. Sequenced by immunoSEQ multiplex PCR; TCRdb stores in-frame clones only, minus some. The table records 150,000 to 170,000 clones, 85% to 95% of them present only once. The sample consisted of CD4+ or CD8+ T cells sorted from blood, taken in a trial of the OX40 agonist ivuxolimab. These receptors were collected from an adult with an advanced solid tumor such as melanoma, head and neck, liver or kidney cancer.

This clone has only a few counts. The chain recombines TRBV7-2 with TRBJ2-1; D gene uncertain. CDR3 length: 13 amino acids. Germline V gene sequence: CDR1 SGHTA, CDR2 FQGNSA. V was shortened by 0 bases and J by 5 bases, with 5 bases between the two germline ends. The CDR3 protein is CASSLATHNEQFF. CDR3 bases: TGTGCCAGCAGCTTAGCAACCCACAATGAGCAGTTCTTC. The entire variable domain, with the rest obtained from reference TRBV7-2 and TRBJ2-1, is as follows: GAGVSQSPSNKVTEKGKDVELRCDPISGHTALYWYRQSLGQGLEFLIYFQGNSAPDKSGLPSDRFSAERTGGSVSTLTIQRTQQEDSAVYLCASSLATHNEQFFGPGTRLTVL.

DNA of the CDR3: TGTGCCAGCAGCTTGGTCGGCCCCGGGGAGCTGTTTTTT. It specifies CASSLVGPGELFF. The J gene is TRBJ2-2, the V gene TRBV5-8; no definite D call. Germline V gives CDR1 SGHTS, CDR2 YDEGEE. V lost 0 bases, J lost 6 bases, and 6 bases lay in between. This CDR3 has 13 residues.

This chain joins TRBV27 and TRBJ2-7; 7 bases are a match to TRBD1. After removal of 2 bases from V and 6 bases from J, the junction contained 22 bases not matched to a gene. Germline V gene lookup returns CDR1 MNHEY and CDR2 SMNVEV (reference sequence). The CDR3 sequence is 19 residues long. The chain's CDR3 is CASSLLSPRNDRVLGEQYF. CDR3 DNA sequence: TGTGCCAGCAGTTTACTATCCCCCAGGAATGACAGGGTGCTAGGCGAGCAGTACTTC.

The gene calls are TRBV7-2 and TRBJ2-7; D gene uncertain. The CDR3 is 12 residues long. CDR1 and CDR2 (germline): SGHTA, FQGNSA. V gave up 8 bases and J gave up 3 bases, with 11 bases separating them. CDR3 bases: TGTGCCAGCGGGAAGACGGGCTACGAGCAGTACTTC. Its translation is CASGKTGYEQYF.

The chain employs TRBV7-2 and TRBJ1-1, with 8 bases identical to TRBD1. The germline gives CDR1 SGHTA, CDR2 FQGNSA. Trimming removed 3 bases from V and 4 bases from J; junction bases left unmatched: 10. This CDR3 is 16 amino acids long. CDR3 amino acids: CASSFWTGPSGTEAFF. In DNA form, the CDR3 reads TGTGCCAGCAGCTTTTGGACAGGGCCTAGTGGCACTGAAGCTTTCTTT.

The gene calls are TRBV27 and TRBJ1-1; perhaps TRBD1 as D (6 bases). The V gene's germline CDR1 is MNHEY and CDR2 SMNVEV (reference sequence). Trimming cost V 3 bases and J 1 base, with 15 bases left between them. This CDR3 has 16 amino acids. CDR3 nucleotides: TGTGCCAGCAGTTTTATTGGGGGGGCCAAGAACACTGAAGCTTTCTTT. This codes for CASSFIGGAKNTEAFF.

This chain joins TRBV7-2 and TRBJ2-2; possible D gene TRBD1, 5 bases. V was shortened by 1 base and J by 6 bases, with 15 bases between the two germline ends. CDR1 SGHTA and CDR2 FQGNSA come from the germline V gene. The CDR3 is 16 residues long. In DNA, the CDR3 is TGTGCCAGCAGCTTAGTCGGCAGGGAAAATGCCGGGGAGCTGTTTTTT. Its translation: CASSLVGRENAGELFF.

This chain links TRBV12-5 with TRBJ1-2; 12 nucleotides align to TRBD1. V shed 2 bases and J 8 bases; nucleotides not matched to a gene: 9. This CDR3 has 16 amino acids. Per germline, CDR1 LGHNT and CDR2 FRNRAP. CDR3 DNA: TGTGCTAGTGGTTTGACACCGGGACAGGGGGCAAGAGGCTACACCTTC. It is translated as CASGLTPGQGARGYTF. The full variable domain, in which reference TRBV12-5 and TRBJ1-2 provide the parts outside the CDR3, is DARVTQTPRHKVTEMGQEVTMRCQPILGHNTVFWYRQTMMQGLELLAYFRNRAPLDDSGMPKDRFSAEMPDATLATLKIQPSEPRDSAVYFCASGLTPGQGARGYTFGSGTRLTVV.

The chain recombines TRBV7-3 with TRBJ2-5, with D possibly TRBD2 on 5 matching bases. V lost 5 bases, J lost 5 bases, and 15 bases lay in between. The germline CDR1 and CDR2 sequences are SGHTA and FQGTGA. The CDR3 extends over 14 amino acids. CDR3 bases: TGTGCCAGCAGCCCCGACTACCTCCGGGAGACCCAGTACTTC. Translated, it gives CASSPDYLRETQYF.

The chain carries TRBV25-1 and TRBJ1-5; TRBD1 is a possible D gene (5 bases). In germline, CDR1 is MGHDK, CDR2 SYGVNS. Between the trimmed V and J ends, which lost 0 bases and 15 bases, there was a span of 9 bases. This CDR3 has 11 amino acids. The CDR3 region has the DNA TGTGCCAGCAGTGAATACGGGGCGGTGCATTTT. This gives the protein CASSEYGAVHF.

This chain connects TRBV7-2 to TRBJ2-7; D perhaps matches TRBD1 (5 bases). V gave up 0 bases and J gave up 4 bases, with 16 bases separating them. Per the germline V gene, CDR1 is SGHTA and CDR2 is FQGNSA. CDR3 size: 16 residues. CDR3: CASSLAEGAGMYEQYF. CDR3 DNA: TGTGCCAGCAGCTTAGCGGAAGGGGCAGGGATGTACGAGCAGTACTTC. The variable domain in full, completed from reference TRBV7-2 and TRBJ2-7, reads GAGVSQSPSNKVTEKGKDVELRCDPISGHTALYWYRQSLGQGLEFLIYFQGNSAPDKSGLPSDRFSAERTGGSVSTLTIQRTQQEDSAVYLCASSLAEGAGMYEQYFGPGTRLTVT.

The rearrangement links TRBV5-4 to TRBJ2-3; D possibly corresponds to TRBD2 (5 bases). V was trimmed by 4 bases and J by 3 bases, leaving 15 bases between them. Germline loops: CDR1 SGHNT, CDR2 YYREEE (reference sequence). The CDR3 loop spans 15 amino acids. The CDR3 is CASSQPGMVTDTQYF. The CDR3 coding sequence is TGTGCCAGCAGCCAACCCGGGATGGTAACAGATACGCAGTATTTT.

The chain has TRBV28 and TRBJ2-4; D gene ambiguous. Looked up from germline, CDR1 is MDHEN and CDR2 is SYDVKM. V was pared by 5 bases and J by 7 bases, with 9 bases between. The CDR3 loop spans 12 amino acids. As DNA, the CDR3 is TGTGCCAGCAGTACGCCCGGGAACATTCAGTACTTC. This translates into CASSTPGNIQYF.

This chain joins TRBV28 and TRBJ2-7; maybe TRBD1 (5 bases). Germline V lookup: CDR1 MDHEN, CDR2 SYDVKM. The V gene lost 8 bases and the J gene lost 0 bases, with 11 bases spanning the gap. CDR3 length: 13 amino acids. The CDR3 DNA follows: TGTGCCAGCGCCCAGGGCCGCTCCTACGAGCAGTACTTC. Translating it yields CASAQGRSYEQYF. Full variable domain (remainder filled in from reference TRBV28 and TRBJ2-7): DVKVTQSSRYLVKRTGEKVFLECVQDMDHENMFWYRQDPGLGLRLIYFSYDVKMKEKGDIPEGYSVSREKKERFSLILESASTNQTSMYLCASAQGRSYEQYFGPGTRLTVT.

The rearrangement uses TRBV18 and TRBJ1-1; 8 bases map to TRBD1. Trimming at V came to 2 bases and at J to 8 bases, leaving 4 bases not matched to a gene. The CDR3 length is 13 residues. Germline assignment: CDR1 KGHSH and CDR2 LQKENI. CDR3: CASSPGTGNEAFF. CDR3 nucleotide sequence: TGTGCCAGCTCACCAGGGACAGGTAACGAAGCTTTCTTT.

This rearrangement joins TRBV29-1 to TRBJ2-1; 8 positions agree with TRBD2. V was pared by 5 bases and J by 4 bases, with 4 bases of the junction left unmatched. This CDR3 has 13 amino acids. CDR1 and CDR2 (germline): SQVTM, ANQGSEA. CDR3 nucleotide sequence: TGCAGCGTTCGGGGGGGCGAGTACAATGAGCAGTTCTTC. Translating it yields CSVRGGEYNEQFF.

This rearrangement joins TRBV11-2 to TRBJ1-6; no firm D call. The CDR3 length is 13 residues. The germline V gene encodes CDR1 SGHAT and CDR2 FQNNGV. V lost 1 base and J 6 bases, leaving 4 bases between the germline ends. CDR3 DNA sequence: TGTGCCAGCAGCTTAGGGAGTAATTCACCCCTCCACTTT. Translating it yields CASSLGSNSPLHF.

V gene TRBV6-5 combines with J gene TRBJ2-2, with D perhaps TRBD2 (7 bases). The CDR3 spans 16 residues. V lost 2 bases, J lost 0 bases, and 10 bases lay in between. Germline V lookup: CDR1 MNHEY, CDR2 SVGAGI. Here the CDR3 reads CASSYRGAANTGELFF. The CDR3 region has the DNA TGTGCCAGCAGTTACCGGGGGGCGGCGAACACCGGGGAGCTGTTTTTT.

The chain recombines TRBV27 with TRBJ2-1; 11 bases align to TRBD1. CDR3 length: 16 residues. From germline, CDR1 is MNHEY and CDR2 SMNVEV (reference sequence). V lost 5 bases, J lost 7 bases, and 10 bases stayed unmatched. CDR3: CASSLQDRGLRNEQFF. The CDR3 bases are TGTGCCAGCAGTCTTCAGGACAGGGGGCTTAGGAATGAGCAGTTCTTC.

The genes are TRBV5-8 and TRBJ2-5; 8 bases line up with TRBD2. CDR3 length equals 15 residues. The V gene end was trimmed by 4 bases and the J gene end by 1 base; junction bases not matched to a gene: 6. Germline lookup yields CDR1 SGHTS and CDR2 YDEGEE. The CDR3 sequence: CASSTGTRGQETQYF. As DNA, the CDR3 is TGTGCCAGCAGCACCGGGACTAGGGGCCAAGAGACCCAGTACTTC.

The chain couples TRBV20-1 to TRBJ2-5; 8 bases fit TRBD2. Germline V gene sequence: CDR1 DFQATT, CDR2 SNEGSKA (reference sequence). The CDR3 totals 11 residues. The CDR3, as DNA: TGCAGCCCCGGGGGGGCCGAGACCCAGTACTTC. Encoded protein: CSPGGAETQYF.

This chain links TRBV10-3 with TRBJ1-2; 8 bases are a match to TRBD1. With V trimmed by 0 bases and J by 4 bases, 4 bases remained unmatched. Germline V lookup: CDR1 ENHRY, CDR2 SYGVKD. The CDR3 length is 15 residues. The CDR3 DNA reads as TGTGCCATCAGTGAGTCCTCCGGACAGGGCTATGGCTACACCTTC. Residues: CAISESSGQGYGYTF.

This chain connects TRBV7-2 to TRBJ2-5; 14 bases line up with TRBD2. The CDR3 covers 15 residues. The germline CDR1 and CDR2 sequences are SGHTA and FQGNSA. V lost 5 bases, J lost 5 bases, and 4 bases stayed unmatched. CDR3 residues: CASSVTSGGAETQYF. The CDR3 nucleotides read TGTGCCAGCAGCGTGACTAGCGGGGGGGCCGAGACCCAGTACTTC.

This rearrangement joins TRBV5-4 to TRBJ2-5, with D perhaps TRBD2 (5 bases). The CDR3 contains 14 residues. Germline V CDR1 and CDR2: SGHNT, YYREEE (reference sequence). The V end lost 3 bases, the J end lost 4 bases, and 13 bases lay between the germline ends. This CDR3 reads CASSSLRDGETQYF. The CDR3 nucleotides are TGTGCCAGCAGCTCCCTCCGGGATGGAGAGACCCAGTACTTC.

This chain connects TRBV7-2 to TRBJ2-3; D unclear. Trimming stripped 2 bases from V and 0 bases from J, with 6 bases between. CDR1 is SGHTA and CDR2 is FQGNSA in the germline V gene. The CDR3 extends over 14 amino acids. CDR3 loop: CASSLSVSTDTQYF. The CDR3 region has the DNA TGTGCCAGCAGCTTATCAGTTAGCACAGATACGCAGTATTTT.

The CDR3 nucleotides read TGTGCCAGCAGTGTAATACCCGGGACACATGAAGCTTTCTTT. It yields the protein CASSVIPGTHEAFF. This chain connects TRBV2 to TRBJ1-1; perhaps TRBD1 as D (6 bases). The CDR3 covers 14 residues. The ends were cut back, 4 bases at V and 7 bases at J, with 16 bases in the middle. In germline, CDR1 is SNHLY, CDR2 FYNNEI.

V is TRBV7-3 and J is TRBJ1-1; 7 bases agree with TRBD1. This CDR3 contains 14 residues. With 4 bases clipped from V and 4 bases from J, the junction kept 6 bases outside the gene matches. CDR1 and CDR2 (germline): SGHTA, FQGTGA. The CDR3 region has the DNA TGTGCCAGCAGCTCCGCGACAGGGAGCACTGAAGCTTTCTTT. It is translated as CASSSATGSTEAFF.

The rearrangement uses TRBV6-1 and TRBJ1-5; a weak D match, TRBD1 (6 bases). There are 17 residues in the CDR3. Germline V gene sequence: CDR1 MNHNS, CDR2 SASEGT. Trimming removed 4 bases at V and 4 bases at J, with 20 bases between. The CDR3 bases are TGTGCCAGCAGTGCGGCCTCGAAACAGGGATTGAATCAGCCCCAGCATTTT. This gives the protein CASSAASKQGLNQPQHF.